These T cell receptor beta chains were read from a single sample in a study of T cells expressing NK-cell markers. TCRdb re-called the 5' RACE reads and catalogs CDR3 proteins one per entry, DNA excluded. In all, the sample yields 350,000 to 450,000 distinct CDR3 sequences. Sequences were obtained from blood T cells: a sorted CD56 or NKG2C T cell subset, CD4+ or CD8+ T cells, or bulk PBMC T cells (not recorded which). The receptors derive from a man between 18 and 69 years old in good health. Each CDR3 is given with its conserved first and last residue. Each record gives: V gene, J gene, CDR3 protein.

>TRBV4-2|TRBJ2-2
CASSQDRAHTGELFF
>TRBV3-1|TRBJ2-4
CASSQNQRKNIQYF
>TRBV15|TRBJ2-7
CATRDGTSVYEQYF
>TRBV27|TRBJ2-2
CASNPGTVNTGELFF
>TRBV28|TRBJ2-7
CASRAGISYEQYF
>TRBV28|TRBJ2-7
CASSFLGKGYEQYF
>TRBV7-2|TRBJ2-7
CASRRGTQFYEQYF
>TRBV6-1|TRBJ2-7
CASRDGTGFNEQYF
>TRBV5-1|TRBJ1-1
CASSLDRPVNTEAFF
>TRBV6-5|TRBJ1-1
CASSYRGRIVTEAFF
>TRBV7-2|TRBJ1-1
CASSVKQPNTEAFF
>TRBV6-1|TRBJ2-1
CASSGTSGGLEQFF
>TRBV6-1|TRBJ2-2
CASSEAGSFRMKLFF
>TRBV6-5|TRBJ2-6
CASSSRQGGIGGANVLTF
>TRBV10-3|TRBJ2-3
CATKGLAGGTDTQYF
>TRBV6-2/TRBV6-3|TRBJ2-7
CASSARTGPSYEQYF
>TRBV2|TRBJ2-1
CASIGPTSGGDNEQFF
>TRBV2|TRBJ2-2
CAGGVTNTGELFF
>TRBV3-1|TRBJ1-4
CASSHPPGTGREKLFF
>TRBV2|TRBJ2-7
CASRSGGTYEQYF
>TRBV4-1|TRBJ1-1
CASSQVPPRTVNTEAFF
>TRBV5-1|TRBJ1-4
CASSSQTGAGEKLFF
>TRBV10-3|TRBJ2-7
CATRTPPNEQYF
>TRBV7-2|TRBJ2-7
CASSLRGPGANYEQYF
>TRBV11-1|TRBJ2-3
CASSYPSGGAGDTQYF
>TRBV19|TRBJ2-2
CASSIPDRRTGELFF
>TRBV27|TRBJ1-5
CASSLGAGPQHF
>TRBV30|TRBJ1-1
CAWFPGSSLNTEAFF
>TRBV5-1|TRBJ2-3
CASSLQGARADTQYF
>TRBV14|TRBJ2-1
CASSYNRGGSYNEQFF
>TRBV6-1|TRBJ2-2
CASSTGDRTNTGELFF
>TRBV15|TRBJ2-1
CATSWGLDGDEQFF
>TRBV29-1|TRBJ1-4
CSVAGTAATNEKLFF
>TRBV24-1|TRBJ2-1
CATSDAPGTSGYNEQFF
>TRBV28|TRBJ2-7
CASSPPPRGTPSYEQYF
>TRBV20-1|TRBJ2-5
CSARPASPGTGEAQETQYF
>TRBV7-9|TRBJ1-1
CASRDSRDRGRKGEAFF
>TRBV5-4|TRBJ1-2
CASSRDRGDYGYTF
>TRBV12-3/TRBV12-4|TRBJ2-5
CASSLARGSKTQYF
>TRBV7-2|TRBJ2-7
CASSEQVTYEQYF
>TRBV20-1|TRBJ2-5
CSAKRAGTVQETQYF
>TRBV20-1|TRBJ2-3
CSSLSRPYTQYF
>TRBV28|TRBJ1-5
CASRLGHEQPQHF
>TRBV7-2|TRBJ1-3
CASSLSWTGNTIYF
>TRBV6-1|TRBJ1-2
CASSESHSHGYTF
>TRBV23-1|TRBJ2-5
CASSQSGRGGQETQYF
>TRBV5-8|TRBJ1-5
CASSLGRTDGLEPQHF
>TRBV6-5|TRBJ2-2
CASSYTGSGGRTGELFF
>TRBV24-1|TRBJ2-7
CATSGTGQGRNEQYF
>TRBV12-3/TRBV12-4|TRBJ1-4
CASTTQDRGRRATNEKLFF
>TRBV10-3|TRBJ2-2
CAIKHRAENTGELFF
>TRBV18|TRBJ2-7
CASSPTPGTGEDEQYF